These 3 T cell receptor beta chains originate from one sample sequenced in a study of CD8+CD57+ T cells in acquired aplastic anemia. TCR beta VDJ and CDR3 were profiled, and genomic DNA was the template. TCRdb re-called the reads with MiXCR, one entry per CDR3 protein. The sample records 150,000 to 200,000 distinct CDR3 sequences, roughly 50% being singletons. Previously, flow cytometry had revealed CD8+CD57+ cell expansion in the patients chosen for sequencing. Sequenced input: sorted CD4+, CD8+, or CD8+CD57+ T cells (not recorded which) from PBMCs. These receptors were obtained from a human donor with aplastic anemia.

This rearrangement joins TRBV25-1 to TRBJ2-7; D is undetermined. The V end lost 8 bases, the J end lost 4 bases, and 21 bases lay between the germline ends. Germline CDR1 reads MGHDK; CDR2 reads SYGVNS. The length of the CDR3 is 15 residues. For the CDR3, the DNA is TGTGCCAGCTCACCACCGATGACCCAATCTTACGAGCAGTACTTC. It specifies CASSPPMTQSYEQYF.

The chain joins TRBV19 to TRBJ1-6, with D tentatively TRBD1 (5 bases). Trimming stripped 7 bases from V and 9 bases from J, with 19 bases between. Germline V gene lookup returns CDR1 LNHDA and CDR2 SQIVND (reference sequence). The CDR3 runs 15 residues. Written as DNA, the CDR3 is TGTGCCAGTACCGAGGGAGGCCTTAGGGGTTCACCCCTCCACTTT. It specifies CASTEGGLRGSPLHF.

The rearrangement links TRBV20-1 to TRBJ2-2, with a weak D call TRBD1 (5 bases). The CDR3 spans 15 residues. The germline CDR1 and CDR2 sequences are DFQATT and SNEGSKA (reference sequence). Trimming stripped 0 bases from V and 3 bases from J, with 11 bases between. The CDR3 DNA follows: TGCAGTGCTAGAGATCCCAGGGTTGACACCGGGGAGCTGTTTTTT. This gives the protein CSARDPRVDTGELFF.